This T cell receptor beta chain was sequenced in a study of CDR3 diversity in severe acne. Germline assignment: CDR1 MGHDK and CDR2 SYGVNS. Trimming took 10 bases from V and 1 from J, leaving 19 bases between them. The CDR3 spans 15 residues. TCRdb itself ran the PCR reads through MiXCR, one entry per CDR3 protein. The profile shows approximately 84,000 distinct CDR3 sequences, around 53% of them singletons. Note on this clonotype: It may be a read error: a sequence one base away is much more abundant.

This receptor was obtained from a male donor in good health, without acne. The chain joins TRBV25-1 to TRBJ1-2; D is perhaps TRBD1 (5 bases). The sequenced sample consisted of blood. The CDR3 loop reads CANRGTDLNNYGYTF. CDR3 DNA sequence: TGTGCCAACAGAGGGACGGACTTAAATAACTATGGCTACACCTTC.